The 23 T cell receptor beta chains in this list originate from one sample, sequenced in a study of T and B cells in COVID-19 patients. TRB rearrangements were amplified by multiplex PCR with BIOMED2 TRB-A/B primers. Each CDR3 protein is one row after TCRdb ran MiXCR on the multiplex PCR reads. The table lists some 5,000 distinct CDR3 sequences, approximately 33% of them singletons, with 24% in the top ten. From blood, about 250-500 ng of genomic DNA served as TRB template. The sample was blood. All receptors derive from a human donor who had recovered from COVID-19.

In this sample, this clonotype is medium-sized. V gene TRBV19 combines with J gene TRBJ2-3; D unresolved. CDR1 is LNHDA and CDR2 is SQIVND in the germline V gene (reference sequence). The V end was cut by 2 bases, the J end by 5 bases, with 8 bases between. The CDR3 runs to 13 residues. CDR3 region: CASSISGVDTQYF. Here the CDR3 DNA reads TGTGCCAGTAGTATATCCGGAGTAGATACGCAGTATTTT.

By sample fraction, this clonotype is medium-sized. V and J are TRBV29-1 and TRBJ1-2; tentative D call: TRBD1 (6 bases). Germline V gene lookup returns CDR1 SQVTM and CDR2 ANQGSEA. This CDR3 is built from 14 residues. V was cut by 3 bases and J by 4 bases, with 15 bases left in between. The CDR3 DNA reads as TGCAGCGTTGACCGGGGGGGCGGATCCTATGGCTACACCTTC. Translation gives CSVDRGGGSYGYTF.

The gene calls are TRBV6-5 and TRBJ1-2; D is undetermined. Germline assignment: CDR1 MNHEY and CDR2 SVGAGI. The ends were cut back, 0 bases at V and 4 bases at J, with 12 bases in the middle. This CDR3 is built from 15 residues. CDR3 protein: CASSYSGSVLYGYTF. The CDR3 coding sequence is TGTGCCAGCAGTTACTCTGGCTCAGTCCTCTATGGCTACACCTTC.

This clonotype was counted only a few times. V usage is TRBV12-3 or TRBV12-4 and J usage is TRBJ2-1, with a possible D match to TRBD1 (6 bases). Trimming took off 3 bases at V and 12 bases at J, with 24 bases between the two ends. The CDR3 extends over 16 amino acids. In DNA form, the CDR3 reads TGTGCCAGCAGTTTCGGGGAACTGGGGACATCAATGGGGCAGTTCTTC. This codes for CASSFGELGTSMGQFF.

This clonotype has only one observation. This rearrangement joins TRBV20-1 to TRBJ2-7, with 9 bases matching TRBD1. This CDR3 spans 12 amino acids. Germline CDR1 and CDR2: DFQATT and SNEGSKA (reference sequence). J lost 3 bases, V lost 5 bases, and 2 bases had no gene match. The CDR3 spells CSAAGQGYEQYF. The CDR3 coding sequence is TGCAGTGCTGCGGGACAGGGCTACGAGCAGTACTTC.

This clonotype was seen a handful of times. The V call is TRBV6-6, the J call TRBJ2-3, with 10 bases that match TRBD2. The V segment lost 6 bases and the J segment 2 bases; nucleotides outside the gene matches: 2. This CDR3 is 14 amino acids long. CDR1 MNHNY and CDR2 SVGAGI come from the germline V gene (reference sequence). Here the CDR3 DNA reads TGTGCCAGCAGAGCGGGAGGGAACACAGATACGCAGTATTTT. Protein product: CASRAGGNTDTQYF.

This clonotype has only a few counts. The chain has TRBV15 and TRBJ2-1; 7 bases are shared with TRBD2. Germline-derived CDR1 and CDR2 are LNHNV and YYDKDF (reference sequence). J gave up 2 bases and V 3 bases, and 10 bases lay outside the gene matches. The CDR3 covers 17 residues. The CDR3 DNA reads as TGTGCCACCAGCAGGCCGATCAGAAGCGGGACCTACAATGAGCAGTTCTTC. Protein product: CATSRPIRSGTYNEQFF.

The table lists this clonotype with a count of one. The V call is TRBV7-9, the J call TRBJ2-1; D possibly corresponds to TRBD1 (5 bases). The germline CDR1 and CDR2 sequences are SEHNR and FQNEAQ (reference sequence). CDR3 size: 14 residues. V was pared by 0 bases and J by 9 bases, with 12 bases between. CDR3 sequence: CASSLAGAHGEQFF. The CDR3 DNA follows: TGTGCCAGCAGCTTAGCAGGGGCCCACGGTGAGCAGTTCTTC.

As DNA, the CDR3 is TGTGCCAGCAGTTCGGGACAGGGGGCATGGTTAGGTTCACCCCTCCACTTT. This translates into CASSSGQGAWLGSPLHF. The genes are TRBV28 and TRBJ1-6; 12 nucleotides align to TRBD1. The J segment lost 9 bases and the V segment lost 4 bases, leaving 10 bases of the junction unmatched. The CDR3 is made up of 17 amino acids. Germline values: CDR1 MDHEN, CDR2 SYDVKM.

This clonotype occurred once. The chain links TRBV10-3 to TRBJ2-7; D remains ambiguous. Between the trimmed V and J ends, which lost 3 bases and 7 bases, there was a span of 16 bases. The germline CDR1 and CDR2 sequences are ENHRY and SYGVKD. The CDR3 contains 14 residues. The CDR3 reads CAISEWGQSREQYF. In DNA form, the CDR3 reads TGTGCCATCAGTGAATGGGGTCAGTCGCGGGAGCAGTACTTC.

This chain connects TRBV7-2 to TRBJ1-5; D gene unclear. The V gene lost 1 base and the J gene lost 2 bases, with 9 bases spanning the gap. There are 15 residues in the CDR3. The germline gives CDR1 SGHTA, CDR2 FQGNSA. CDR3 sequence (DNA): TGTGCCAGCAGCTTAGTTCTGGAGGGCAATCAGCCCCAGCATTTT. It specifies CASSLVLEGNQPQHF.

The rearrangement joins TRBV7-9 to TRBJ2-1; D is unresolved. The CDR3 has 17 residues. V lost 5 bases and J 3 bases, leaving 20 bases between the germline ends. Germline CDR1 SEHNR, CDR2 FQNEAQ (reference sequence). The CDR3 sequence is CASSPTLAENSYNEQFF. CDR3 nucleotide sequence: TGTGCCAGCAGCCCGACACTGGCGGAGAATAGCTACAATGAGCAGTTCTTC.

V gene TRBV10-1 combines with J gene TRBJ1-1; 9 nucleotides agree with TRBD1. Losses at the gene ends were 9 bases for V and 5 bases for J; bases not matched to a gene: 7. CDR3 length: 13 residues. From germline, CDR1 is WNHNN and CDR2 SYGVQD (reference sequence). DNA of the CDR3: TGCGCCAGGATTACAGGGGGCAGGACTGAAGCTTTCTTT. Protein: CARITGGRTEAFF.

The V gene is TRBV7-9, the J gene TRBJ2-7, with D perhaps TRBD1 (6 bases). The CDR3 is 15 amino acids. The V end was cut by 6 bases, the J end by 6 bases, with 21 bases between. CDR1 is SEHNR, CDR2 FQNEAQ, per germline (reference sequence). In DNA form, the CDR3 reads TGTGCCAGCAGACCTACAGGGTTGGCCACCGGCGAGCAGTACTTC. This sequence encodes CASRPTGLATGEQYF.

Note on this clonotype: Being one base from a much bigger clone, this may be a read error. This chain joins TRBV19 and TRBJ2-1, with D perhaps being TRBD1 or TRBD2 (5 bases each). Deletions cut 6 bases from V and 9 bases from J, with 21 bases between. Germline CDR1 LNHDA, CDR2 SQIVND (reference sequence). The CDR3 runs to 15 residues. CDR3 bases: TGTGCCAGTAGCTCCCACTATCTTGGGGGAAGTGAGCAGTTCTTC. Amino acid sequence: CASSSHYLGGSEQFF.

This clonotype was detected only a few times. The genes are TRBV12-3 or TRBV12-4 and TRBJ2-1; 8 bases line up with TRBD2. Germline trimming cut 0 bases from V and 2 bases from J; bases unmatched to any gene: 6. The CDR3 contains 17 residues. Here the CDR3 DNA reads TGTGCCAGCAGTTTAGCAGTGGCGGGAGGCACCTACAATGAGCAGTTCTTC. As protein: CASSLAVAGGTYNEQFF.

This clonotype has only a few counts. This sequence joins TRBV27 and TRBJ1-2; 7 bases are shared with TRBD1. V shed 4 bases, J shed 7 bases, and the junction held 15 bases outside the gene matches. The CDR3 totals 16 residues. Looked up from germline, CDR1 is MNHEY and CDR2 is SMNVEV (reference sequence). The CDR3 loop reads CASSSVGKGAVRGYTF. CDR3 sequence (DNA): TGTGCCAGCAGTTCCGTGGGGAAGGGGGCCGTTCGTGGCTACACCTTC.

This sequence joins TRBV5-4 and TRBJ2-2; unclear D gene. V lost 2 bases and J lost 4, with 12 bases in between. Germline CDR1 is SGHNT and CDR2 is YYREEE (reference sequence). The CDR3 is 15 amino acids. As DNA, the CDR3 is TGTGCCAGCAGCTTAGAAAGATATACCACCGGGGAGCTGTTTTTT. Translating gives CASSLERYTTGELFF. Variable domain in full (rest from reference TRBV5-4 and TRBJ2-2): ETGVTQSPTHLIKTRGQQVTLRCSSQSGHNTVSWYQQALGQGPQFIFQYYREEENGRGNFPPRFSGLQFPNYSSELNVNALELDDSALYLCASSLERYTTGELFFGEGSRLTVL.

The chain is built from TRBV5-1 and TRBJ1-1; no clear D. Germline V gene lookup returns CDR1 SGHRS and CDR2 YFSETQ. V lost 0 bases to trimming and J lost 4 bases, with 10 bases between them. This CDR3 spans 14 amino acids. This chain's CDR3 is CASSLAVRVTEAFF. The DNA for the CDR3 is TGCGCCAGCAGCTTGGCTGTTAGGGTCACTGAAGCTTTCTTT.

This clonotype qualifies as medium-sized. This chain links TRBV15 with TRBJ2-2; D not certain. Looked up from germline, CDR1 is LNHNV and CDR2 is YYDKDF (reference sequence). The CDR3 spans 14 residues. V dropped 1 base and J dropped 5 bases, with 8 bases sitting between them. The CDR3: CATSRVGDTGELFF. DNA of the CDR3: TGTGCCACCAGCAGAGTGGGCGATACCGGGGAGCTGTTTTTT.

This clonotype was picked up one time. This chain uses TRBV24-1 with TRBJ2-3; D possibly corresponds to TRBD1 (6 bases). The CDR3 consists of 14 residues. Trimming stripped 7 bases from V and 6 bases from J, with 16 bases between. The V gene's germline CDR1 is KGHDR and CDR2 SFDVKD. CDR3 sequence reads: CATRSGQGTDTQYF. CDR3 bases: TGTGCCACCAGATCGGGACAAGGAACTGATACGCAGTATTTT.

The rearrangement links TRBV12-3 or TRBV12-4 to TRBJ2-1, with 8 bases aligning to TRBD1. With V trimmed by 7 bases and J by 1 base, 6 bases remained unmatched. CDR3 length equals 15 residues. The CDR3 region is CASTLDRESYNEQFF. CDR3 DNA sequence: TGTGCCAGCACCCTGGACAGGGAGTCCTACAATGAGCAGTTCTTC.

The chain combines TRBV6-1 with TRBJ2-6, with 8 bases fitting TRBD1. With 4 bases clipped from V and 6 bases from J, the junction kept 2 bases outside the gene matches. Germline V gives CDR1 MNHNS, CDR2 SASEGT. The CDR3 spans 14 residues. CDR3: CASSGTGKANVLTF. The CDR3 DNA reads TGTGCCAGCAGTGGGACAGGGAAGGCCAACGTCCTGACTTTC.